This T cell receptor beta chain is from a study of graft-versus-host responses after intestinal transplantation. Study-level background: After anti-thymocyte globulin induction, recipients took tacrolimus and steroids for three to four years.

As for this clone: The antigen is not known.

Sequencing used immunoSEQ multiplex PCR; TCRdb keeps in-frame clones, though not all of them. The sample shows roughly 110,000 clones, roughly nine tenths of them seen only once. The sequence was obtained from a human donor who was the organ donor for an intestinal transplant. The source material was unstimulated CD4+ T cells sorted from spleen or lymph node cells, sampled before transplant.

The CDR3 bases are TGTGCCAGCAGTTACGGTGCCACCCCTGAAAAACTGTTTTTT. It yields the protein CASSYGATPEKLFF. The rearrangement uses TRBV6-5 and TRBJ1-4; D is unresolved. The CDR3 loop spans 14 amino acids. The germline CDR1 and CDR2 sequences are MNHEY and SVGAGI. V lost 2 bases to trimming and J lost 7 bases, with 11 bases between them.